Following are 16 T cell receptor beta chains from one sample sequenced in a study of T cells after yellow fever vaccination. TCRdb analysed the 5' RACE reads with MiXCR anew, one entry per CDR3 protein. The sample includes 46,000 or so distinct CDR3 sequences, around 6.4% of them seen just once. Sequences were derived from PBMCs, either bulk or a sorted T-cell subset (CD4+, CD8+, memory, or dextramer-sorted; not recorded which), sampled 45 days after the yellow fever booster vaccination. The receptor set was obtained from a man aged 25-45 years who received the YFV17D yellow fever vaccine.

This clonotype was counted between two and nine times. DNA of the CDR3: TGTGCCAGCAGCGCTCCACCCAGTGGGGTCGGCAAGCCCCAGCATTTT. This translates into CASSAPPSGVGKPQHF. The V gene is TRBV2, the J gene TRBJ1-5; D is unresolved. CDR1 and CDR2 from the germline V gene are SNHLY and FYNNEI. CDR3 length equals 16 residues. Trimming left V 6 bases short and J 8 bases short, with 23 bases between.

Notes on this clonotype: A much larger clone is a single base away; this may be a read error. This chain connects TRBV18 to TRBJ2-1, with TRBD2 matching over 11 bases. With 3 bases clipped from V and 4 bases from J, the junction kept 5 bases outside the gene matches. The germline V gene has CDR1 KGHSH and CDR2 LQKENI. The CDR3 consists of 16 residues. The CDR3 protein is CASSPAASGGYNEQFF. The CDR3 DNA follows: TGTGCCAGCTCACCGGCCGCTAGCGGGGGGTACAATGAGCAGTTCTTC. Full variable domain (outside the CDR3, taken from reference TRBV18 and TRBJ2-1): NAGVMQNPRHLVRRRGQEARLRCSPMKGHSHVYWYRQLPEEGLKFMVYLQKENIIDESGMPKERFSAEFPKEGPSILRIQQVVRGDSAAYFCASSPAASGGYNEQFFGPGTRLTVL.

The V call is TRBV9, the J call TRBJ2-1, with 9 positions matching TRBD1. Germline trimming cut 4 bases from V and 10 bases from J; bases unmatched to any gene: 6. CDR3 length equals 13 residues. Per the germline V gene, CDR1 is SGDLS and CDR2 is YYNGEE. The CDR3 sequence is CASSPDRGREQFF. Written as DNA, the CDR3 is TGTGCCAGCAGCCCAGACAGGGGGAGAGAGCAGTTCTTC.

This clonotype turned up a few times. The V and J genes are TRBV6-5 and TRBJ2-3; D unclear. The V and J ends lost 0 bases and 1 base respectively, with 11 bases between them. This CDR3 has 16 residues. The germline gives CDR1 MNHEY, CDR2 SVGAGI. The CDR3: CASSYSSDPGTDTQYF. The CDR3 bases are TGTGCCAGCAGTTACTCGAGCGACCCGGGCACAGATACGCAGTATTTT.

This clonotype has ten or more counts. The chain carries TRBV5-4 and TRBJ2-1; D is uncertain. Germline V lookup: CDR1 SGHNT, CDR2 YYREEE (reference sequence). With 4 bases removed from V and 6 bases from J, the gap between germline ends came to 11 bases. The CDR3 spans 13 residues. CDR3 nucleotide sequence: TGTGCCAGCAGCAGCCGGACCAGCAATGAGCAGTTCTTC. It encodes CASSSRTSNEQFF.

The genes are TRBV19 and TRBJ2-1, with 9 bases aligning to TRBD1. The V gene end was trimmed by 6 bases and the J gene end by 5 bases; junction bases not matched to a gene: 8. The CDR3 is 15 amino acids. Germline loops: CDR1 LNHDA, CDR2 SQIVND (reference sequence). CDR3 DNA sequence: TGTGCCAGTAGCCCCTCCGGGACAGGGAACAATGAGCAGTTCTTC. It is translated as CASSPSGTGNNEQFF.

This clonotype appeared many times. The V call is TRBV7-2, the J call TRBJ1-1; maybe TRBD1 (6 bases). V was clipped by 5 bases and J by 4 bases, with 14 bases between them. This CDR3 contains 14 residues. The V gene's germline CDR1 is SGHTA and CDR2 FQGNSA. The CDR3 DNA reads TGTGCCAGCAGCCTAATCGGACAGACCACTGAAGCTTTCTTT. It yields the protein CASSLIGQTTEAFF.

Only a few counts were recorded for this clonotype. This chain joins TRBV21-1 and TRBJ2-4; the table calls TRBD1, which could not be checked here. TRBV21-1 is a listed pseudogene. This CDR3 region has 18 residues. The CDR3 here is CASSKGGTLGLAKNIQYF. The CDR3 coding sequence is TGTGCCAGCAGCAAAGGGGGCACGCTGGGCCTGGCCAAAAACATTCAGTACTTC.

The chain joins TRBV4-1 to TRBJ1-6; D call uncertain. Per the germline V gene, CDR1 is MGHRA and CDR2 is YSYEKL. V lost 1 base and J lost 7, with 14 bases in between. The CDR3 is 16 residues long. This CDR3 reads CASSQVFSKRNSPLHF. In DNA form, the CDR3 reads TGCGCCAGCAGCCAAGTATTTTCCAAAAGGAATTCACCCCTCCACTTT.

This clonotype was counted ten times or more. This chain joins TRBV20-1 and TRBJ2-3; D might be TRBD2 (5 bases). Trimming cost V 8 bases and J 7 bases, with 10 bases left between them. The CDR3 consists of 10 residues. Germline V lookup: CDR1 DFQATT, CDR2 SNEGSKA (reference sequence). CDR3 region: CSPRDYTQYF. CDR3 coding DNA: TGCAGTCCGAGGGATTATACGCAGTATTTT.

The V call is TRBV11-2, the J call TRBJ1-1; 8 bases are a match to TRBD1. The J segment lost 6 bases and the V segment lost 5 bases, leaving 8 bases of the junction unmatched. Per the germline V gene, CDR1 is SGHAT and CDR2 is FQNNGV. There are 14 residues in the CDR3. The CDR3 DNA is TGTGCCAGCAGCCCCAGACAGGGGAAGCCTGAAGCTTTCTTT. Translating it yields CASSPRQGKPEAFF.

This chain uses TRBV7-2 with TRBJ2-1; TRBD1 matches 7 bases. Germline V gene sequence: CDR1 SGHTA, CDR2 FQGNSA. J lost 7 bases, V lost 5 bases, and 11 bases had no gene match. This CDR3 has 15 residues. The CDR3 loop reads CASSRFGQGENEQFF. The CDR3 DNA follows: TGTGCCAGCAGCCGCTTTGGGCAGGGGGAGAATGAGCAGTTCTTC.

This clonotype came up many times. This sequence joins TRBV12-3 or TRBV12-4 and TRBJ2-1, with D possibly matching TRBD2 (6 bases). The CDR3 sequence is 15 residues long. V was trimmed by 7 bases and J by 0 bases, leaving 13 bases between them. The CDR3 sequence: CASTVAASSYNEQFF. CDR3 nucleotide sequence: TGTGCCAGCACCGTAGCGGCCAGCTCCTACAATGAGCAGTTCTTC.

This clonotype has just a few counts. The chain is built from TRBV7-2 and TRBJ2-3; the D gene is possibly TRBD2 (6 bases). This CDR3 has 15 amino acids. Germline CDR1 and CDR2: SGHTA and FQGNSA. The V end lost 1 base, the J end lost 0 bases, and 8 bases lay between the germline ends. The CDR3 DNA reads as TGTGCCAGCAGCTTAGGGGGACTCAGCACAGATACGCAGTATTTT. Protein sequence: CASSLGGLSTDTQYF.

The sample holds many counts of this clonotype. The gene calls are TRBV20-1 and TRBJ1-2; tentatively, D is TRBD1 (5 bases). The ends were cut back, 7 bases at V and 3 bases at J, with 12 bases in the middle. This CDR3 is 12 amino acids long. Germline V gives CDR1 DFQATT, CDR2 SNEGSKA (reference sequence). This CDR3 is CSGSGTDYGYTF. In nucleotides, the CDR3 is TGCAGTGGCTCCGGGACGGACTATGGCTACACCTTC.

The rearrangement joins TRBV20-1 to TRBJ2-5; D is uncertain. Trimming removed 3 bases from V and 5 bases from J, with 10 bases in between. CDR3 length equals 12 residues. Germline V gene sequence: CDR1 DFQATT, CDR2 SNEGSKA (reference sequence). In DNA, the CDR3 is TGCAGTGCTAGGGTCGAGAGCGAGACCCAGTACTTC. Its translation: CSARVESETQYF.